The 18 T cell receptor beta chains reported below all come from one sample, sequenced in a study of cytomegalovirus exposure and HLA in healthy donors. In the PCR, 60 Vbeta and 13 Jbeta primers were used. Profiling relied on immunoSEQ multiplex PCR, and the TCRdb table lists in-frame clones only, not all of them. The data contain approximately 100,000 clones, more than 75% of them singletons. The material sequenced was PBMCs. Receptor source: a woman aged 40 to 50 in good health and CMV-seronegative.

This clone appeared a few times. The chain links TRBV4-2 to TRBJ2-1; TRBD1 aligns across 11 bases. This CDR3 comprises 17 residues. The junction had 7 bases not matched to a gene; V was cut back by 4 bases and J by 2 bases. Germline CDR1 reads LGHNA; CDR2 reads YNFKEQ. The CDR3: CASSLRWGQGAYNEQFF. The CDR3 DNA follows: TGTGCCAGCAGCCTAAGATGGGGACAGGGGGCCTACAATGAGCAGTTCTTC.

This chain uses TRBV5-1 with TRBJ1-6; TRBD1 aligns across 8 bases. V lost 4 bases to trimming and J lost 6 bases; unmatched junction nucleotides: 9. CDR3 size: 16 residues. The V gene's germline CDR1 is SGHRS and CDR2 YFSETQ. The CDR3 loop is CASSPGGTGVNSPLHF. CDR3 coding DNA: TGCGCCAGCAGCCCCGGGGGGACAGGCGTTAATTCACCCCTCCACTTT. The whole variable domain, remainder taken from reference TRBV5-1 and TRBJ1-6, is KAGVTQTPRYLIKTRGQQVTLSCSPISGHRSVSWYQQTPGQGLQFLFEYFSETQRNKGNFPGRFSGRQFSNSRSEMNVSTLELGDSALYLCASSPGGTGVNSPLHFGNGTRLTVT.

The CDR3 sequence: CASSPVAGAGGRQYF. CDR3 sequence (DNA): TGTGCCAGCTCACCGGTAGCGGGAGCGGGGGGAAGGCAGTACTTC. The chain links TRBV18 to TRBJ2-7; 9 bases are shared with TRBD2. The junction had 12 bases not matched to a gene; V was cut back by 3 bases and J by 9 bases. Germline CDR1 reads KGHSH; CDR2 reads LQKENI. This CDR3 has 15 residues.

Only one count was recorded for this clone. CDR3 residues: CASSQGTPTNQPQHF. CDR3 bases: TGCGCCAGCAGTCAGGGGACGCCCACTAATCAGCCCCAGCATTTT. The J gene is TRBJ1-5, the V gene TRBV5-1, with D maybe TRBD1 (6 bases). The CDR3 runs to 15 residues. Germline-derived CDR1 and CDR2 are SGHRS and YFSETQ. Trimming stripped 5 bases from V and 4 bases from J, with 16 bases between.

The chain is built from TRBV4-3 and TRBJ2-1; 10 bases align to TRBD2. V shed 8 bases, J shed 1 base, and the junction held 5 bases outside the gene matches. Germline loops: CDR1 LGHNA, CDR2 YSLEER. CDR3 length: 15 residues. The CDR3: CASASGSSSYNEQFF. The CDR3 bases are TGCGCCAGCGCTAGCGGGAGCTCTTCCTACAATGAGCAGTTCTTC.

The J gene is TRBJ2-5, the V gene TRBV6-5, with a weak D call TRBD1 (5 bases). CDR3 length: 14 residues. Germline-derived CDR1 and CDR2 are MNHEY and SVGAGI. Trimming removed 5 bases at V and 5 bases at J, with 15 bases between. The CDR3 here is CASSKTQGAETQYF. CDR3 bases: TGTGCCAGCAGTAAGACCCAAGGGGCTGAGACCCAGTACTTC.

The chain recombines TRBV5-1 with TRBJ2-1, with TRBD2 matching over 11 bases. The CDR3 has 13 residues. V lost 6 bases, J lost 5 bases, and 1 base stayed unmatched. Germline V gene sequence: CDR1 SGHRS, CDR2 YFSETQ. The CDR3 region has the DNA TGCGCCAGCATGACTAGCGGGAACAATGAGCAGTTCTTC. It specifies CASMTSGNNEQFF.

The genes are TRBV14 and TRBJ2-3; no reliable D call. The CDR3 has 12 residues. Between the trimmed V and J ends, which lost 1 base and 4 bases, there was a span of 3 bases. Germline CDR1 and CDR2: SGHDN and FVKESK. DNA for the CDR3: TGTGCCAGCAGCCAAGCTCCAGATACGCAGTATTTT. It specifies CASSQAPDTQYF.

This rearrangement joins TRBV6-5 to TRBJ1-2, with a possible D match to TRBD1 (6 bases). The CDR3 contains 12 residues. Between the trimmed V and J ends, which lost 5 bases and 9 bases, there was a span of 13 bases. The germline CDR1 and CDR2 sequences are MNHEY and SVGAGI. CDR3 DNA sequence: TGTGCCAGCAGTGAAAACAGGGCGAGCTACACCTTC. This encodes CASSENRASYTF.

In its sample, this clone was seen once. The J gene is TRBJ2-7, the V gene TRBV6-9, with D perhaps TRBD1 (6 bases). The CDR3 consists of 16 residues. Germline V lookup: CDR1 MNHGY, CDR2 SVAAGI. Trimming pared 2 bases from V and 2 bases from J, leaving 16 bases between. For the CDR3, the DNA is TGTGCCAGCAGTTATCCCGGACAGTCAATTCCCTACGAGCAGTACTTC. Residues: CASSYPGQSIPYEQYF.

This chain connects TRBV2 to TRBJ2-7; 9 nucleotides agree with TRBD1. J lost 0 bases, V lost 5 bases, and 5 bases had no gene match. Germline loops: CDR1 SNHLY, CDR2 FYNNEI. The CDR3 is 15 residues long. The CDR3 nucleotides are TGTGCCAGCAGTCATGAGACAGGGGGCTCCTACGAGCAGTACTTC. Amino acid sequence: CASSHETGGSYEQYF.

This chain uses TRBV27 with TRBJ2-1, with unresolved D. Germline CDR1 and CDR2: MNHEY and SMNVEV (reference sequence). V was shortened by 3 bases and J by 0 bases, with 9 bases between the two germline ends. The CDR3 totals 15 residues. The CDR3 bases are TGTGCCAGCAGTTTGGGCCCGAGCTCCTACAATGAGCAGTTCTTC. Residues: CASSLGPSSYNEQFF.

The chain couples TRBV6-5 to TRBJ2-5; TRBD1 agrees at 7 bases. This CDR3 comprises 14 residues. Per the germline V gene, CDR1 is MNHEY and CDR2 is SVGAGI. V lost 6 bases, J lost 3 bases, and 7 bases stayed unmatched. The CDR3 loop is CASSPPTGEETQYF. CDR3 DNA sequence: TGTGCCAGCAGCCCTCCCACAGGGGAAGAGACCCAGTACTTC.

This clone occurred a few times. The chain uses TRBV7-9 and TRBJ1-3; tentative D call: TRBD1 (5 bases). The V end was cut by 4 bases, the J end by 5 bases, with 18 bases between. This CDR3 region has 16 residues. Germline lookup yields CDR1 SEHNR and CDR2 FQNEAQ (reference sequence). CDR3 loop: CASSSQDVNLRNTIYF. The CDR3 DNA reads TGTGCCAGCAGCTCACAGGACGTGAATCTAAGAAACACCATATATTTT.

The chain carries TRBV4-2 and TRBJ2-4; 7 positions match TRBD2. V shed 6 bases, J shed 9 bases, and the junction held 17 bases outside the gene matches. The CDR3 consists of 16 residues. Germline-derived CDR1 and CDR2 are LGHNA and YNFKEQ. The CDR3 reads CASRPQVAGAGGIQYF. CDR3 DNA: TGTGCCAGCAGACCCCAAGTTGCGGGAGCGGGCGGCATTCAGTACTTC.

The CDR3 is CASSPRDSHRPQHF. CDR3 DNA sequence: TGTGCCAGCAGCCCTAGGGACAGTCATCGACCCCAGCATTTT. The V call is TRBV7-2, the J call TRBJ1-5; 7 nucleotides line up with TRBD1. This CDR3 spans 14 amino acids. V lost 5 bases, J lost 10 bases, and 11 bases stayed unmatched. CDR1 is SGHTA, CDR2 FQGNSA, per germline. Looking up the rest from reference TRBV7-2 and TRBJ1-5 gives the full variable domain: GAGVSQSPSNKVTEKGKDVELRCDPISGHTALYWYRQSLGQGLEFLIYFQGNSAPDKSGLPSDRFSAERTGGSVSTLTIQRTQQEDSAVYLCASSPRDSHRPQHFGDGTRLSIL.

The chain joins TRBV25-1 to TRBJ1-4; D is possibly TRBD1 (5 bases). The CDR3 has 13 amino acids. The V gene's germline CDR1 is MGHDK and CDR2 SYGVNS. V shed 7 bases and J shed 8 bases, with 14 bases lying between them. The CDR3 spells CASKIGGKEKLFF. DNA of the CDR3: TGTGCCAGCAAAATTGGGGGGAAAGAAAAACTGTTTTTT.

The chain links TRBV13 to TRBJ2-1; 8 nucleotides agree with TRBD2. Trimming cost V 6 bases and J 10 bases; bases outside gene matches: 11. Germline CDR1 PRHDT, CDR2 FYEKMQ (reference sequence). The CDR3 spans 14 residues. The CDR3 DNA is TGTGCCAGCAGACCCGCGGGGGGCCGGCTCGAGCAGTTCTTC. This gives the protein CASRPAGGRLEQFF.